This T cell receptor (beta chain) was captured by sequencing in a study of blood T cell repertoires in COVID-19. On the study more broadly: Samples came from the United States, Italy and Spain, spanning acute and convalescent COVID-19.

The CDR3 length is 11 residues. Per the germline V gene, CDR1 is DFQATT and CDR2 is SNEGSKA (reference sequence). Trimming took off 4 bases at V and 6 bases at J, with 10 bases between the two ends. A few counts support this clone. Under the authors' procedure: Amplification with reference gene primers provided the estimates of nucleated cell counts. Generated by immunoSEQ multiplex PCR, the TCRdb table keeps only in-frame clones and is missing some. That table gives V, J and clone size, and the DNA gave D and trimming. The sample consists of about 160,000 clones, about 81% of them appearing once. V is TRBV20-1 and J is TRBJ2-7; no reliable D call. Sequencing was done on a sample of peripheral blood. The TCR was taken from a woman aged 80 or older with acute or convalescent COVID-19. As DNA, the CDR3 is TGCAGTGCTATGGTCCCCGGCGAGCAGTACTTC. This gives the protein CSAMVPGEQYF.